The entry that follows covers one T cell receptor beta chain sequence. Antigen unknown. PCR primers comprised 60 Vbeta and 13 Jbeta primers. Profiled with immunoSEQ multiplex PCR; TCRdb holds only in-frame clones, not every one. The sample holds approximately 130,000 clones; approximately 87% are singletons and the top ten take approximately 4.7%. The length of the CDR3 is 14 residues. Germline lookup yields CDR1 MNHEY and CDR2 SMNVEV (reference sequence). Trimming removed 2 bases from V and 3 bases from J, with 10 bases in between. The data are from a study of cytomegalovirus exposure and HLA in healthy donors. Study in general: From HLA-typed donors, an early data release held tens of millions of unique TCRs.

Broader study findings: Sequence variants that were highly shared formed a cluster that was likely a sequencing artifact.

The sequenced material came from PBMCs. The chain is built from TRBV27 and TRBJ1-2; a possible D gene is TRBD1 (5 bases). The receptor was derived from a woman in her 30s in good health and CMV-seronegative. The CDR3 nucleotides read TGTGCCAGCAGTTTAACGGGGGTCGACTATGGCTACACCTTC. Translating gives CASSLTGVDYGYTF.